The entry below gives a single T cell receptor (beta chain) sequence along with its context. The Seattle patients joined while their infection was active and were tracked longitudinally afterward. Methods used by the authors: Counts of nucleated cells, estimated from reference gene primer amplification, were obtained. Profiling relied on immunoSEQ multiplex PCR, and the TCRdb table lists in-frame clones only, not all of them. V and J calls and clone size are those listed in that table; D and trimming were worked out from the DNA. Of about 300,000 clones in the sample, 88% are singletons; the top ten hold about 1.5%. The record originates from a study of blood T cell repertoires in COVID-19. In the study overall: The origin of the acute and convalescent COVID-19 samples was the United States, Italy and Spain.

Trimming cost V 4 bases and J 3 bases, with 19 bases left between them. CDR3 length: 17 amino acids. From germline, CDR1 is SGDLS and CDR2 YYNGEE. This clonotype was sampled from a woman younger than 45 with COVID-19, enrolled during active disease. The chain recombines TRBV9 with TRBJ1-4, with a possible D match to TRBD1 (5 bases). The sample consisted of peripheral blood. CDR3 in DNA: TGTGCCAGCAGCCCTCAACCCTCGGGGGGATCTAATGAAAAACTGTTTTTT. Translation: CASSPQPSGGSNEKLFF.